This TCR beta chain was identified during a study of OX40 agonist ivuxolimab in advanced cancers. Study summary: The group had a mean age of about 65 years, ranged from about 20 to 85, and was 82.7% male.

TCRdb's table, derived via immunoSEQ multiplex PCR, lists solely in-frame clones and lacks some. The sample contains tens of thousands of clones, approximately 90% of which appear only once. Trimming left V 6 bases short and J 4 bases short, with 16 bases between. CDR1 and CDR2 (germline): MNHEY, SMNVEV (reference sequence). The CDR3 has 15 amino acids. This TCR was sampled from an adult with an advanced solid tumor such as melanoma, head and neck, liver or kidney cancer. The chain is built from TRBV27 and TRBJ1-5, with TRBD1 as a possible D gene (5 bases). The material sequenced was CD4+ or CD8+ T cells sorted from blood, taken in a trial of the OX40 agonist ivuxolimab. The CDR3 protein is CASRLNRGRNQPQHF. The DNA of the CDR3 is TGTGCCAGCAGGTTAAACCGGGGCCGAAATCAGCCCCAGCATTTT.